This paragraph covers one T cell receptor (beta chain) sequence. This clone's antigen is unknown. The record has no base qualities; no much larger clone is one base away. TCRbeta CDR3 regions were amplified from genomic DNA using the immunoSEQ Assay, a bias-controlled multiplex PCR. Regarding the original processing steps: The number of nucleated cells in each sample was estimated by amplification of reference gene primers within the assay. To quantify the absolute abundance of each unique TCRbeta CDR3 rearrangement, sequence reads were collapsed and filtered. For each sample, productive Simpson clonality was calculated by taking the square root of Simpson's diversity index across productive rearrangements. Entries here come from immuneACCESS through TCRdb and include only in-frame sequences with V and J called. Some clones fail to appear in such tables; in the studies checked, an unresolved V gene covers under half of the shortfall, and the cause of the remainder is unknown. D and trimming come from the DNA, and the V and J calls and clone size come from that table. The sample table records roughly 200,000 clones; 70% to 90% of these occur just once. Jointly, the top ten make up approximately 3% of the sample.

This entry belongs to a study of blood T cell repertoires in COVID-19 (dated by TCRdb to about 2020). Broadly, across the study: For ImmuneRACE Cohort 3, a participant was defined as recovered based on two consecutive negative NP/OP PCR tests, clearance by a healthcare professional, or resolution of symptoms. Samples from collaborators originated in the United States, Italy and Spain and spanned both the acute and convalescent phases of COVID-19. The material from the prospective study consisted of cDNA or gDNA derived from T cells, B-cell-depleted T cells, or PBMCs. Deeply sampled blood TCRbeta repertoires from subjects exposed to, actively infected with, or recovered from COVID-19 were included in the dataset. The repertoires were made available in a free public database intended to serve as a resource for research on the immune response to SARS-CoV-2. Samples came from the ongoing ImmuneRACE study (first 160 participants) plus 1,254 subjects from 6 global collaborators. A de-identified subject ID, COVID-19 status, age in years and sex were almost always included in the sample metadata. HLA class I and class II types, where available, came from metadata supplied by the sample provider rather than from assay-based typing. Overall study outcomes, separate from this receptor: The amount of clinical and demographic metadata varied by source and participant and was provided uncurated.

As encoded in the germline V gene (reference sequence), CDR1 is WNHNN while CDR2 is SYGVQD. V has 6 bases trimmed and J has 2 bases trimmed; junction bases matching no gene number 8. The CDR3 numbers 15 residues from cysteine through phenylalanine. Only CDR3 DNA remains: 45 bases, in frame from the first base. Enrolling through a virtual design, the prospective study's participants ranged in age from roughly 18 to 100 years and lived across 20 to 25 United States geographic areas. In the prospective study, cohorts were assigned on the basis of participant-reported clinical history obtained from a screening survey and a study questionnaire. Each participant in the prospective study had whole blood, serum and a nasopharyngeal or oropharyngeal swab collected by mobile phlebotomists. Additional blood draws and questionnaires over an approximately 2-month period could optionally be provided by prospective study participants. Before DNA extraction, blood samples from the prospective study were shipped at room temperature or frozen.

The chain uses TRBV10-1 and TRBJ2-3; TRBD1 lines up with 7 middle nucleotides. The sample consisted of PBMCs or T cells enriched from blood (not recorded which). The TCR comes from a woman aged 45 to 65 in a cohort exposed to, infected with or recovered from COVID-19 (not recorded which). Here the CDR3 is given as CASSVTGPFTDTQYF. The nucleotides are TGCGCCAGCAGCGTGACAGGGCCTTTCACAGATACGCAGTATTTT.